This T cell receptor beta chain is from a study of technical replicates of blood from several donors. Produced via immunoSEQ multiplex PCR; TCRdb's table is partial and in-frame only. The table shows roughly 80,000 clones, with 94% occurring only once. V was clipped by 4 bases and J by 6 bases; unmatched bases: 4. CDR1 and CDR2 (germline): SGHNT, YYREEE (reference sequence). The CDR3 covers 14 residues. This rearrangement joins TRBV5-4 to TRBJ2-1; 10 bases line up with TRBD1. Input material: T cells isolated from PBMCs. The clonotype was recovered from a human donor in good health. The CDR3 region is CASSPWTGGNEQFF. The CDR3 nucleotides are TGTGCCAGCAGCCCGTGGACAGGGGGCAATGAGCAGTTCTTC.